The 13 T cell receptor beta chains presented below share a single source sample, sequenced in a study of blood T cell repertoires in COVID-19. Profiled with immunoSEQ multiplex PCR; TCRdb holds only in-frame clones, not every one. The sample contains approximately 190,000 clones, approximately 91% of which appear only once. Material for sequencing was peripheral blood. The receptors come from a woman in her 40s who had recovered from COVID-19.

The chain links TRBV2 to TRBJ1-5, with D uncertain. Germline assignment: CDR1 SNHLY and CDR2 FYNNEI. Trimming stripped 3 bases from V and 0 bases from J, with 6 bases between. This CDR3 comprises 14 residues. The CDR3 is CASSDVSSNQPQHF. The CDR3 nucleotides read TGTGCCAGCAGTGACGTGAGTAGCAATCAGCCCCAGCATTTT.

V usage is TRBV28 and J usage is TRBJ1-5, with 9 bases aligning to TRBD1. This CDR3 region has 14 residues. From germline, CDR1 is MDHEN and CDR2 SYDVKM. Trimming cost V 6 bases and J 6 bases; bases outside gene matches: 6. In nucleotides, the CDR3 is TGTGCCAGCAGCCTAGGACAGGGGCTTCAGCCCCAGCATTTT. It specifies CASSLGQGLQPQHF.

A note on this clone: A much bigger clone sits one base away, suggesting this may be a read error. The chain links TRBV3-1 (or the pseudogene TRBV3-2) to TRBJ1-3; D possibly corresponds to TRBD1 (6 bases). This CDR3 has 15 residues. V was shortened by 0 bases and J by 5 bases, with 11 bases between the two germline ends. Germline V gene data show CDR1 as LGHDT and CDR2 as YNNKEL (reference sequence). This CDR3 reads CASSQEGAYRNTIYF. CDR3 coding DNA: TGTGCCAGCAGCCAAGAGGGGGCTTATAGAAACACCATATATTTT.

This clone came up once. The chain links TRBV27 to TRBJ1-2, with TRBD1 matching over 7 bases. The CDR3 runs 15 residues. The trim removed 7 bases at V and 4 bases at J, leaving 12 bases unmatched. CDR1 is MNHEY, CDR2 SMNVEV, per germline (reference sequence). As DNA, the CDR3 is TGTGCCAGCAAGCCTCGGGACAGTGTGTCCTATGGCTACACCTTC. The encoded protein is CASKPRDSVSYGYTF.

The gene calls are TRBV27 and TRBJ2-3; 8 bases fit TRBD1. CDR1 is MNHEY, CDR2 SMNVEV, per germline (reference sequence). Trimming removed 3 bases from V and 1 base from J; junction bases left unmatched: 6. The CDR3 consists of 16 residues. CDR3 sequence (DNA): TGTGCCAGCAGTTTTCAGCCAGGGGGCGGCACAGATACGCAGTATTTT. Protein sequence: CASSFQPGGGTDTQYF.

The rearrangement uses TRBV28 and TRBJ2-6; 7 bases align to TRBD1. V trimming: 5 bases; J trimming: 4 bases; junction bases outside the gene matches: 14. Germline lookup yields CDR1 MDHEN and CDR2 SYDVKM. The CDR3 loop spans 18 amino acids. The CDR3, as DNA: TGTGCCAGCAGTCTCCCAAGTAGAGGGGGCGTCGGGGCCAACGTCCTGACTTTC. Translation gives CASSLPSRGGVGANVLTF.

This clone was counted between two and nine times. The rearrangement joins TRBV5-1 to TRBJ2-1; 10 bases line up with TRBD2. Germline loops: CDR1 SGHRS, CDR2 YFSETQ. Germline trimming cut 1 base from V and 10 bases from J; bases unmatched to any gene: 11. The CDR3 is made up of 16 amino acids. The CDR3 loop is CASSLSLAGVAEEQFF. Written as DNA, the CDR3 is TGCGCCAGCAGCTTGTCTCTAGCGGGAGTTGCGGAGGAGCAGTTCTTC.

V and J are TRBV5-8 and TRBJ1-5; 9 bases line up with TRBD1. The CDR3 sequence is 17 residues long. With 5 bases clipped from V and 4 bases from J, the junction kept 13 bases outside the gene matches. In germline, CDR1 is SGHTS, CDR2 YDEGEE. The CDR3 sequence: CASRDPLGQGRNQPQHF. The DNA of the CDR3 is TGTGCCAGCAGAGACCCGTTGGGACAGGGCCGAAATCAGCCCCAGCATTTT.

The J gene is TRBJ2-2, the V gene TRBV11-2; TRBD2 matches at 13 bases. The CDR3 runs 15 residues. Trimming at V came to 6 bases and at J to 5 bases, leaving 3 bases not matched to a gene. Germline loops: CDR1 SGHAT, CDR2 FQNNGV. CDR3 coding DNA: TGTGCCAGCAGTAGGACTAGCGGGAGTACCGGGGAGCTGTTTTTT. It yields the protein CASSRTSGSTGELFF. Combining the CDR3 with reference TRBV11-2 and TRBJ2-2 gives the whole variable domain EAGVAQSPRYKIIEKRQSVAFWCNPISGHATLYWYQQILGQGPKLLIQFQNNGVVDDSQLPKDRFSAERLKGVDSTLKIQPAKLEDSAVYLCASSRTSGSTGELFFGEGSRLTVL.

The genes are TRBV13 and TRBJ1-3; maybe TRBD1 (6 bases). Germline CDR1 reads PRHDT; CDR2 reads FYEKMQ (reference sequence). V was clipped by 3 bases and J by 0 bases, with 12 bases between them. The CDR3 has 16 residues. The CDR3 loop reads CASSFWDTSSGNTIYF. The CDR3 bases are TGTGCCAGCAGCTTTTGGGACACCTCCTCTGGAAACACCATATATTTT.

V gene TRBV7-3 combines with J gene TRBJ2-7; the match to TRBD2 covers 7 bases. J was trimmed by 3 bases and V by 5 bases; bases with no gene match: 4. Germline V gene data show CDR1 as SGHTA and CDR2 as FQGTGA. The CDR3 contains 13 residues. DNA for the CDR3: TGTGCCAGCAGCCCTTCGGGGGGCTACGAGCAGTACTTC. Translation gives CASSPSGGYEQYF.

The gene calls are TRBV10-2 and TRBJ2-5, with D maybe TRBD1 (6 bases). The germline V gene encodes CDR1 WSHSY and CDR2 SAAADI. CDR3 length equals 13 residues. V shed 8 bases and J shed 0 bases, with 10 bases lying between them. As DNA, the CDR3 is TGCGCCAGCGCGAGGGGGTACCAAGAGACCCAGTACTTC. Translated: CASARGYQETQYF.

This clone was counted once. The chain has TRBV19 and TRBJ1-5; D unclear. The CDR3 is made up of 13 amino acids. CDR1 is LNHDA, CDR2 SQIVND, per germline (reference sequence). The germline V and J ends were trimmed by 6 bases and 4 bases, with 10 bases remaining between them. The CDR3 protein is CASSLYGNQPQHF. CDR3 in DNA: TGTGCCAGTAGCCTATATGGTAATCAGCCCCAGCATTTT.